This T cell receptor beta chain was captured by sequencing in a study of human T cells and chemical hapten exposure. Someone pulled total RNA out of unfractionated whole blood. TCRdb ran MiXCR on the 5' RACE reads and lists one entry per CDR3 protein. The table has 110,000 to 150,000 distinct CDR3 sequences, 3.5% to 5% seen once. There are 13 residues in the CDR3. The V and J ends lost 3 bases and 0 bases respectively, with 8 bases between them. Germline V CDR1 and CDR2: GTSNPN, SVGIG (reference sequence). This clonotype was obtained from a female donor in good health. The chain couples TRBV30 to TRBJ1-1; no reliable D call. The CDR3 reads CAWSSLVNTEAFF. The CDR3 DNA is TGTGCCTGGAGCTCACTGGTGAACACTGAAGCTTTCTTT.